Shown below are 23 T cell receptor beta chains from a single sample sequenced in a study of T cell changes during pregnancy in multiple sclerosis (dated by TCRdb to the late 2010s). Preparation of the library involved the immunoSEQ multiplex PCR assay. Held by TCRdb, this immuneACCESS table contains in-frame sequences only and omits some clones. Under half of the omission traces to an unresolved V gene where checked; the cause of the rest is unknown. Present in this sample are more than 75,000 clones, approximately 92% of which were seen just once. Approximately 1% of the sample goes to the ten largest clones. Sequencing was performed on peripheral blood, taken in the first trimester of pregnancy. All receptors come from a female donor with multiple sclerosis, enrolled in a pregnancy study.

The rearrangement links TRBV19 to TRBJ2-1, with 9 bases lining up with TRBD1. CDR1 LNHDA and CDR2 SQIVND come from the germline V gene (reference sequence). V shed 5 bases, J shed 9 bases, and the junction held 5 bases outside the gene matches. The CDR3 spans 13 residues. This chain's CDR3 is CASSRTGEAEQFF. The DNA for the CDR3 is TGTGCCAGTAGTCGGACAGGGGAGGCTGAGCAGTTCTTC.

This rearrangement joins TRBV7-7 to TRBJ2-1; D remains ambiguous. Trimming stripped 2 bases from V and 5 bases from J, with 7 bases between. There are 13 residues in the CDR3. The germline gives CDR1 SSHAT, CDR2 FNYEAQ (reference sequence). Written as DNA, the CDR3 is TGTGCCAGCAGCTTAATCCCGGACAATGAGCAGTTCTTC. Its translation is CASSLIPDNEQFF.

The chain carries TRBV5-1 and TRBJ2-5, with unresolved D. Germline V lookup: CDR1 SGHRS, CDR2 YFSETQ. This CDR3 contains 13 residues. Trimming took off 4 bases at V and 0 bases at J, with 7 bases between the two ends. The CDR3 is CASSTAYQETQYF. The CDR3 coding sequence is TGCGCCAGCAGCACTGCCTACCAAGAGACCCAGTACTTC.

This clone has only one observation. The rearrangement links TRBV7-9 to TRBJ2-7, with 8 bases fitting TRBD2. Per the germline V gene, CDR1 is SEHNR and CDR2 is FQNEAQ (reference sequence). This CDR3 region has 15 residues. V shed 0 bases and J 6 bases; nucleotides not matched to a gene: 7. The CDR3 loop is CASSLARGSGIEQYF. The CDR3 DNA follows: TGTGCCAGCAGCTTAGCGCGCGGTAGCGGGATCGAGCAGTACTTC. The full variable domain, rest sourced from reference TRBV7-9 and TRBJ2-7, is DTGVSQNPRHKITKRGQNVTFRCDPISEHNRLYWYRQTLGQGPEFLTYFQNEAQLEKSRLLSDRFSAERPKGSFSTLEIQRTEQGDSAMYLCASSLARGSGIEQYFGPGTRLTVT.

The chain carries TRBV7-6 and TRBJ2-3; 9 nucleotides agree with TRBD2. From germline, CDR1 is SGHVS and CDR2 FNYEAQ. J was trimmed by 5 bases and V by 5 bases; bases with no gene match: 8. CDR3 length: 15 residues. CDR3: CASSPSGGRGDTQYF. In DNA, the CDR3 is TGTGCCAGCAGCCCCAGCGGGGGGAGGGGAGATACGCAGTATTTT.

The chain carries TRBV19 and TRBJ2-2; 7 bases match TRBD2. This CDR3 is built from 18 residues. Trimming removed 7 bases from V and 0 bases from J; junction bases left unmatched: 14. The germline gives CDR1 LNHDA, CDR2 SQIVND (reference sequence). In nucleotides, the CDR3 is TGTGCCAGTACCCCCAACTGGGAGGGACTGTCGAACACCGGGGAGCTGTTTTTT. As protein: CASTPNWEGLSNTGELFF.

The J gene is TRBJ1-6, the V gene TRBV18; weak D call: TRBD1 (6 bases). V was cut by 0 bases and J by 7 bases, with 13 bases left in between. The germline V gene encodes CDR1 KGHSH and CDR2 LQKENI. The CDR3 length is 16 residues. In DNA, the CDR3 is TGTGCCAGCTCACCACCAGGACAGCCAGGAAATTCACCCCTCCACTTT. The encoded protein is CASSPPGQPGNSPLHF.

The chain links TRBV19 to TRBJ1-5, with TRBD1 as a possible D gene (6 bases). Germline V gives CDR1 LNHDA, CDR2 SQIVND (reference sequence). CDR3 length: 15 amino acids. V gave up 2 bases and J gave up 6 bases, with 14 bases separating them. DNA for the CDR3: TGTGCCAGTAGTATAAGGTTGGGGACAACTCAGCCCCAGCATTTT. This translates into CASSIRLGTTQPQHF.

The chain links TRBV28 to TRBJ1-2, with a weak D call TRBD1 (6 bases). V lost 6 bases and J 7 bases, leaving 15 bases between the germline ends. This CDR3 is built from 13 residues. Germline V CDR1 and CDR2: MDHEN, SYDVKM. CDR3 sequence (DNA): TGTGCCAGCAGCCCGGACAGACAGTCTGGCTACACCTTC. It is translated as CASSPDRQSGYTF.

In this sample, this clone turned up once. This chain connects TRBV7-2 to TRBJ2-3, with D perhaps matching TRBD1 (5 bases). The ends were cut back, 5 bases at V and 2 bases at J, with 8 bases in the middle. Germline V gene sequence: CDR1 SGHTA, CDR2 FQGNSA. There are 13 residues in the CDR3. Here the CDR3 DNA reads TGTGCCAGCAGCGGGGCTTTCACAGATACGCAGTATTTT. This translates into CASSGAFTDTQYF.

The chain combines TRBV28 with TRBJ2-7; 14 positions agree with TRBD2. The V gene end was trimmed by 0 bases and the J gene end by 7 bases; junction bases not matched to a gene: 5. Germline V CDR1 and CDR2: MDHEN, SYDVKM. This CDR3 spans 16 amino acids. CDR3 DNA: TGTGCCAGCAGTTTATGGGGACTAGCGGGAGTGCGGGAGCAGTACTTC. It translates to CASSLWGLAGVREQYF.

The J gene is TRBJ2-7, the V gene TRBV27; D is ambiguous. Trimming took 8 bases from V and 2 from J, leaving 19 bases between them. The CDR3 is 15 amino acids. Germline assignment: CDR1 MNHEY and CDR2 SMNVEV (reference sequence). The CDR3 region is CASSKAPRGTYEQYF. CDR3 coding DNA: TGTGCCAGCTCTAAGGCGCCCCGAGGTACCTACGAGCAGTACTTC.

This clone appeared once. This sequence joins TRBV29-1 and TRBJ2-3; D gene unclear. V was trimmed by 1 base and J by 0 bases, leaving 8 bases between them. The germline CDR1 and CDR2 sequences are SQVTM and ANQGSEA. The CDR3 is 14 residues long. This CDR3 reads CSVEGGPSTDTQYF. CDR3 DNA: TGCAGCGTTGAAGGCGGCCCTAGCACAGATACGCAGTATTTT.

The rearrangement links TRBV18 to TRBJ2-5; tentative D call: TRBD2 (5 bases). Germline V lookup: CDR1 KGHSH, CDR2 LQKENI. The V end was cut by 3 bases, the J end by 4 bases, with 6 bases between. The CDR3 is 12 residues long. CDR3 coding DNA: TGTGCCAGCTCACCCGGGGTAGAGACCCAGTACTTC. It specifies CASSPGVETQYF.

The J gene is TRBJ2-3, the V gene TRBV11-1; TRBD2 aligns across 14 bases. This CDR3 comprises 16 residues. Germline-derived CDR1 and CDR2 are SGHAT and FQDESV (reference sequence). The J segment lost 3 bases and the V segment lost 4 bases, leaving 3 bases of the junction unmatched. The CDR3 coding sequence is TGTGCCAGCAGCTCGGGGACTAGCGGGAGAACAGATACGCAGTATTTT. Its translation is CASSSGTSGRTDTQYF. Combining the CDR3 with reference TRBV11-1 and TRBJ2-3 gives the whole variable domain EAEVAQSPRYKITEKSQAVAFWCDPISGHATLYWYRQILGQGPELLVQFQDESVVDDSQLPKDRFSAERLKGVDSTLKIQPAELGDSAMYLCASSSGTSGRTDTQYFGPGTRLTVL.

V is TRBV2 and J is TRBJ2-1; the D gene is possibly TRBD1 (6 bases). The CDR3 length is 12 residues. Between the trimmed V and J ends, which lost 7 bases and 6 bases, there was a span of 10 bases. The germline CDR1 and CDR2 sequences are SNHLY and FYNNEI. CDR3 DNA sequence: TGTGCCAGCAATACAGGGTTCAATGAGCAGTTCTTC. Translation: CASNTGFNEQFF.

The CDR3 DNA reads TGCAGCGTGAAAGGGGCTGCTACACGGAGTTCCTACGAGCAGTACTTC. The encoded protein is CSVKGAATRSSYEQYF. This chain uses TRBV29-1 with TRBJ2-7, with D possibly being TRBD1 (5 bases). Germline V gene lookup returns CDR1 SQVTM and CDR2 ANQGSEA. The CDR3 contains 16 residues. V gave up 6 bases and J gave up 1 base, with 22 bases separating them.

The chain combines TRBV7-9 with TRBJ1-2; 9 nucleotides align to TRBD1. Germline CDR1 is SEHNR and CDR2 is FQNEAQ (reference sequence). V was pared by 5 bases and J by 2 bases, with 15 bases of the junction left unmatched. This CDR3 contains 18 residues. The CDR3 loop is CASSPLQGALGPNYGYTF. Written as DNA, the CDR3 is TGTGCCAGCAGCCCCTTACAGGGGGCGCTTGGACCAAACTATGGCTACACCTTC.

Points on this clone: Its ends do not fully match the called genes, so a read error is possible. The rearrangement joins TRBV7-9 to TRBJ1-3; D is unclear. Germline V CDR1 and CDR2: SEHNR, FQNEAQ (reference sequence). This CDR3 region has 15 residues. As DNA, the CDR3 is TGTGCCAGCAGCCTAGCGTCTCTCTCGGGAAACACCATATATTTT. The encoded protein is CASSLASLSGNTIYF.

This sequence joins TRBV6-4 and TRBJ2-1, with TRBD2 identical over 9 bases. The CDR3 has 15 amino acids. V dropped 3 bases and J dropped 5; count of bases not matched to a gene: 5. CDR1 and CDR2 (germline): MRHNA, SNTAGT. CDR3 coding DNA: TGTGCCAGCAGTGAATCGGCTAGCGGGGACAATGAGCAGTTCTTC. Residues: CASSESASGDNEQFF.

V usage is TRBV29-1 and J usage is TRBJ2-7, with D perhaps matching TRBD2 (5 bases). The CDR3 is 14 amino acids. Germline-derived CDR1 and CDR2 are SQVTM and ANQGSEA. V dropped 6 bases and J dropped 3 bases, with 18 bases sitting between them. The CDR3 sequence is CSVLRTGRIYEQYF. The CDR3 DNA reads TGCAGCGTCCTACGGACGGGGAGAATCTACGAGCAGTACTTC.

The genes are TRBV7-6 and TRBJ2-1, with D unresolved. Trimming pared 1 base from V and 6 bases from J, leaving 7 bases between. The germline V gene encodes CDR1 SGHVS and CDR2 FNYEAQ. The CDR3 consists of 13 residues. CDR3 sequence: CASSLEQINEQFF. CDR3 DNA sequence: TGTGCCAGCAGCTTAGAACAGATCAATGAGCAGTTCTTC. The full variable domain, completed using reference TRBV7-6 and TRBJ2-1, is GAGVSQSPRYKVTKRGQDVALRCDPISGHVSLYWYRQALGQGPEFLTYFNYEAQQDKSGLPNDRFSAERPEGSISTLTIQRTEQRDSAMYRCASSLEQINEQFFGPGTRLTVL.

The rearrangement uses TRBV5-5 and TRBJ2-1; TRBD2 matches at 14 bases. The CDR3 length is 18 residues. V lost 2 bases to trimming and J lost 0 bases; unmatched junction nucleotides: 4. Looked up from germline, CDR1 is SGHKS and CDR2 is YYEKEE (reference sequence). CDR3 sequence: CASSFGLAGGSSYNEQFF. DNA of the CDR3: TGTGCCAGCAGCTTCGGACTAGCGGGAGGAAGCTCCTACAATGAGCAGTTCTTC.